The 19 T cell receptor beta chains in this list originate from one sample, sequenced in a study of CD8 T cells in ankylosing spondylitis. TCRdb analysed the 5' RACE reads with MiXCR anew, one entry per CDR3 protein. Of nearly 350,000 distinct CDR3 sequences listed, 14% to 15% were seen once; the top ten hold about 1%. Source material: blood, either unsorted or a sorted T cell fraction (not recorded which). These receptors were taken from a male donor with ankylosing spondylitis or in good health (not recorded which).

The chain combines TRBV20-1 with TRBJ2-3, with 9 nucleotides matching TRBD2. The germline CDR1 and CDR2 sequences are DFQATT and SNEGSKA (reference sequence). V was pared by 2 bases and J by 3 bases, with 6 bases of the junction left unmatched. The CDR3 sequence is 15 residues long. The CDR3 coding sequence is TGCAGTGCTAGAAACCCGCGGGGGGGGACAGATACGCAGTATTTT. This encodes CSARNPRGGTDTQYF.

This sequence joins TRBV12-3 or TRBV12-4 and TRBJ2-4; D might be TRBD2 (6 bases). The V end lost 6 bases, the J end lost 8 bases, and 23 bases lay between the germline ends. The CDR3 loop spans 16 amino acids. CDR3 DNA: TGTGCCAGCAGGGCGGTCGGGGGAGGCTATGAGGACATTCAGTACTTC. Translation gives CASRAVGGGYEDIQYF.

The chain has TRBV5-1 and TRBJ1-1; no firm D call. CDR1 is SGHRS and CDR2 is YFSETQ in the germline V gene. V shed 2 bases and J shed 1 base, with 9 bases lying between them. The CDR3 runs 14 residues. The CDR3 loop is CASSFQVPNTEAFF. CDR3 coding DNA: TGCGCCAGCAGCTTTCAGGTGCCGAACACTGAAGCTTTCTTT.

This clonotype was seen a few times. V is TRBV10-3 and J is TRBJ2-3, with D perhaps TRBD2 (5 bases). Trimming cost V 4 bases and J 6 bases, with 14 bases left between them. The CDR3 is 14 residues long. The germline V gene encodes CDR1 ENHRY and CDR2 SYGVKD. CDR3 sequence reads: CAISGAGRSDTQYF. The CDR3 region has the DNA TGTGCCATCAGTGGGGCGGGCCGGTCCGATACGCAGTATTTT.

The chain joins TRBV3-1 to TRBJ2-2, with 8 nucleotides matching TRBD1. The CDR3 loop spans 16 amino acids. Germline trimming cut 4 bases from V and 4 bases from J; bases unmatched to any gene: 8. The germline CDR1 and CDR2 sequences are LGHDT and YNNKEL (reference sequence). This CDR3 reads CASSRATGGGTGELFF. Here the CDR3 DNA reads TGTGCCAGCAGCCGAGCTACAGGGGGAGGCACCGGGGAGCTGTTTTTT.

CDR3 sequence reads: CASSEHESGTQYF. The CDR3 DNA follows: TGCGCCAGCAGCGAGCACGAGTCGGGGACCCAGTACTTC. This chain joins TRBV5-1 and TRBJ2-5, with D hard to call. The CDR3 contains 13 residues. Trimming took off 4 bases at V and 7 bases at J, with 14 bases between the two ends. Per the germline V gene, CDR1 is SGHRS and CDR2 is YFSETQ.

CDR3 sequence (DNA): TGTGCCATCTCAATAGACCCTCGAAAGTACGAGCAGTACTTC. Its protein is CAISIDPRKYEQYF. V and J are TRBV10-3 and TRBJ2-7; D is unresolved. The CDR3 sequence is 14 residues long. Trimming shortened V by 8 bases and J by 4 bases, and 18 bases separated the two germline ends. Germline lookup yields CDR1 ENHRY and CDR2 SYGVKD.

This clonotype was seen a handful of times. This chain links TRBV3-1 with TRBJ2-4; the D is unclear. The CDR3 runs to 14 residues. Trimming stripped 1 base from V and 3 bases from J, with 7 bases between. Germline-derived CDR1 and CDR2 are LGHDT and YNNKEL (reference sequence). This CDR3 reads CASSQAASKNIQYF. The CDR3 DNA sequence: TGTGCCAGCAGCCAAGCAGCGAGCAAAAACATTCAGTACTTC. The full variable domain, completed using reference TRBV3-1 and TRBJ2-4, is DTAVSQTPKYLVTQMGNDKSIKCEQNLGHDTMYWYKQDSKKFLKIMFSYNNKELIINETVPNRFSPKSPDKAHLNLHINSLELGDSAVYFCASSQAASKNIQYFGAGTRLSVL.

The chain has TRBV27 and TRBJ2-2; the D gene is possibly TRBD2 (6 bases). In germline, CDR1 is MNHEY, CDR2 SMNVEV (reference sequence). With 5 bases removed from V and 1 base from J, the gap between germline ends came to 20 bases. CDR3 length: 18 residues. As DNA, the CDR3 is TGTGCCAGCAGTCCCAAAACTCCGGGACTCCAGAACACCGGGGAGCTGTTTTTT. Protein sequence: CASSPKTPGLQNTGELFF.

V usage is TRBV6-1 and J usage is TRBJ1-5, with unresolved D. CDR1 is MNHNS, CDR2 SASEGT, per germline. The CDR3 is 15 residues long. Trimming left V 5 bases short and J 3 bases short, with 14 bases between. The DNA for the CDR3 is TGTGCCAGCAGTCGCCGCGGACGCGACAATCAGCCCCAGCATTTT. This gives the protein CASSRRGRDNQPQHF.

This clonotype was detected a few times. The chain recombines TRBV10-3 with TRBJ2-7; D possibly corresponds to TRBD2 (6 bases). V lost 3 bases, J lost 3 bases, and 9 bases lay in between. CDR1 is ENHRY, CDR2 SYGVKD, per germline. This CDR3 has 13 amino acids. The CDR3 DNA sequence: TGTGCCATCAGTGAAGGGACTTTCTACGAGCAGTACTTC. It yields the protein CAISEGTFYEQYF.

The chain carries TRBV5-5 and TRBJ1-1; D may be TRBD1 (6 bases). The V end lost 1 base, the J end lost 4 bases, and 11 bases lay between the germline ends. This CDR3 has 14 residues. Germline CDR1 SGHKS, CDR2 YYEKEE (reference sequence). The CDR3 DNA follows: TGTGCCAGCAGCTTGAGTGGGGGGCTCACTGAAGCTTTCTTT. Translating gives CASSLSGGLTEAFF.

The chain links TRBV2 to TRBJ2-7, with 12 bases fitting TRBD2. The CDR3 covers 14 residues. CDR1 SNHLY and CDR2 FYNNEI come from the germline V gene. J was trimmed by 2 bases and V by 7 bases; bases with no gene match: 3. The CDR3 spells CASILAGGTYEQYF. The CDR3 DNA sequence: TGTGCCAGCATACTAGCGGGAGGAACCTACGAGCAGTACTTC.

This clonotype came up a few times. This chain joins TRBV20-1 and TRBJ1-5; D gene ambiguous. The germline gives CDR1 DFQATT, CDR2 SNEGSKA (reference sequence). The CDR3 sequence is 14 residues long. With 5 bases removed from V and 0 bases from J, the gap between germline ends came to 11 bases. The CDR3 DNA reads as TGCAGTGCTCAAGGCAGTAATAGCAATCAGCCCCAGCATTTT. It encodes CSAQGSNSNQPQHF.

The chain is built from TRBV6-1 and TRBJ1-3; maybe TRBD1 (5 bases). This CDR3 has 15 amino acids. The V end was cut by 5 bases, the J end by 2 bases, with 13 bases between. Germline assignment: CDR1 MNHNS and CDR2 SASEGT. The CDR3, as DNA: TGTGCCAGCAGTCTCGGGGGGATTGCTGGAAACACCATATATTTT. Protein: CASSLGGIAGNTIYF.

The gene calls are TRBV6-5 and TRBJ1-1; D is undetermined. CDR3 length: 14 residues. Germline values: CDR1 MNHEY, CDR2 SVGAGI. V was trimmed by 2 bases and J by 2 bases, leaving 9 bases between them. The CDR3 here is CASSYLPGNTEAFF. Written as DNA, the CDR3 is TGTGCCAGCAGTTACCTGCCAGGAAACACTGAAGCTTTCTTT.

The CDR3 sequence: CAIWGAGGPSDTQYF. The CDR3 coding sequence is TGTGCCATTTGGGGGGCGGGAGGGCCATCAGATACGCAGTATTTT. The rearrangement links TRBV10-3 to TRBJ2-3, with TRBD2 matching over 9 bases. The CDR3 length is 15 residues. After removal of 9 bases from V and 4 bases from J, the junction contained 11 bases not matched to a gene. Per the germline V gene, CDR1 is ENHRY and CDR2 is SYGVKD.

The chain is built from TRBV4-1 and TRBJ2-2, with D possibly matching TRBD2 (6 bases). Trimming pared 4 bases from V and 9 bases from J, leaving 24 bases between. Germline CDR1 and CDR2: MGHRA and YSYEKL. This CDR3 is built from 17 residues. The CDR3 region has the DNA TGCGCCAGCAGCCTAAAGGGAGGAGGGATAAACAAATGGGAGCTGTTTTTT. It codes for CASSLKGGGINKWELFF.

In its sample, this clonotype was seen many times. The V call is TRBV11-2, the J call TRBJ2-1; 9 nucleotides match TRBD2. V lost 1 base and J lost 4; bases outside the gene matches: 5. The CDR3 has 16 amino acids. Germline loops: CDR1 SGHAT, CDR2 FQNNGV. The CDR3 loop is CASSLGGSGGYNEQFF. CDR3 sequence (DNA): TGTGCCAGCAGCTTAGGGGGTAGCGGGGGTTACAATGAGCAGTTCTTC.